This record covers a single T cell receptor beta chain. This receptor's antigen is unknown. No base-level quality is on record; no much larger clone is a single base apart. The CDR3 covers 18 residues, taking in both the cysteine and the phenylalanine. CDR3 DNA is the only sequence kept; it has 54 bases, read in frame from the first base. The germline V gene (reference sequence) supplies CDR1 MNHEY and CDR2 SMNVEV. Trimming takes 2 bases from V and 0 bases from J, and the germline ends sit 17 bases apart. Donors were around 37 systemically healthy Caucasian individuals from Russia aged roughly 6 to 95 years. Ten milliliters of peripheral blood were drawn from each donor into EDTA-treated Vacutainer tubes. PBMCs were isolated by Ficoll-Paque density-gradient centrifugation, with at least 6 million obtained per sample. Total RNA was extracted from PBMCs with Trizol reagent, with at least 5 micrograms obtained per sample. Naive CD45RAhigh/CD27high T cell percentages were measured by flow cytometry on a PBMC aliquot from every donor.

To prepare the library, 5' RACE was applied. The sample was run on an Illumina HiSeq 2500. A second PCR of roughly 7 to 11 cycles was performed with a sample-barcoded 5' primer and a J-beta primer mix. A template-switch 5' adaptor carrying 12 random nucleotides introduced a unique molecular identifier onto each TCR beta cDNA molecule. At least 2.5 million CDR3-containing paired-end reads were obtained from each sample. First-strand cDNA was synthesized from all RNA with the Mint cDNA synthesis kit, primed by a TRBC-specific oligonucleotide. After uracil-DNA glycosylase treatment, a first 18-cycle PCR used universal primers M1SS and BC2_uni_R on all cDNA. The original pipeline was this. For normalization, 1 million high-quality reads, each with a distinct molecular identifier, were randomly selected from each sample. Instead of being binned into consensus sequences, reads with shared molecular identifiers were discarded. CDR3 identification, clonotype clustering and error correction used MiTCR with a Q25 quality threshold and the strictest error-elimination algorithm. Lower-bound total TCR beta diversity was estimated with a nonparametric unseen species model using Euler transformation. The raw public data were reprocessed by TCRdb itself: fastp quality trimming at Q25, MiXCR clonotype calling, in-frame beta chains only. Merged by CDR3 protein, the rows form single entries marked with the most common genes and DNA. The V and J calls and clone size are TCRdb's, not the authors'. The sample table contains roughly 1,500,000 distinct CDR3 sequences; only one count was recorded for roughly 40% of them. 7% to 9.5% of the sample goes to the ten largest clones.

The sample belongs to a study of blood T cells in healthy people across ages (dated by TCRdb to about 2015). For the study in its entirety: In model experiments, roughly one uniquely barcoded TCR beta cDNA molecule per two T cells was captured by template switching. To track age-related changes in TCR beta repertoire diversity, the study relied on deep sequencing normalized with unique cDNA molecular identifiers. The donors were divided into four age groups: young (average 16 years), middle-aged (about 40), aged (approximately 64) and long-lived (82). To avoid experimental bias, donors of different ages were distributed randomly across sequencing lanes. Two additional independent replicas of 1 million unique cDNA reads from the same blood draw were analyzed for two donors (one aged 18 to 30 and one aged 80 or older). The investigation overall reported the following: Because profiling used bulk unsorted PBMCs, naive and antigen-experienced compartments could not be compared conclusively. The CMV infection status of donors was not known, potentially confounding age-related changes in expanded clonotypes. A strong correlation was found between observed TCR beta diversity and the percentage of naive T cells measured by flow cytometry. As age increased, observed TCR beta diversity per million T cells dropped in a roughly linear way, and a significant reduction was already evident by age 40. Estimates of total diversity from one million sequenced T cells were regarded as lower bounds and underestimates. Compared with the aged group, the long-lived group had more naive CD4+ T cells, fewer expanded clones and increased TCR diversity, a pattern suggesting age selection.

This receptor was obtained from a woman aged 18-29 years in good health. Sequences were obtained from blood. This receptor chain uses TRBV27 and TRBJ2-1, with no confidently assigned D gene. At the DNA level, the sequence is TGTGCCAGCAGTTTAAGGTTCGCACCCCCGAGCTCCTACAATGAGCAGTTCTTC. This sequence encodes CASSLRFAPPSSYNEQFF.